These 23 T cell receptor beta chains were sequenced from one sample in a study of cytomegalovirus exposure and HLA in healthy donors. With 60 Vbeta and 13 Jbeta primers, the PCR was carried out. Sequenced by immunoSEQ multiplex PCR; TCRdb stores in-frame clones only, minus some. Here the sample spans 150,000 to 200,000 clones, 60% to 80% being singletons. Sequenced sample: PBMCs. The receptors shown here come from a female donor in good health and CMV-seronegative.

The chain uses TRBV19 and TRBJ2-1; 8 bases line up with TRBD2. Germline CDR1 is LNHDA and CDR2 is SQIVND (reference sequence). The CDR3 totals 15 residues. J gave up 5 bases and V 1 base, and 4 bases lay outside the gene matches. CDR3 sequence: CASSIGSGTDNEQFF. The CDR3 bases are TGTGCCAGTAGTATAGGTAGCGGGACCGACAATGAGCAGTTCTTC.

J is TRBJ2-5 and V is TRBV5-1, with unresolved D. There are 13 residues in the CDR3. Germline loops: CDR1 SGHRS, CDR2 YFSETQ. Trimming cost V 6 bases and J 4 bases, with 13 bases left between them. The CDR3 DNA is TGCGCCAGCACCTCCCCTATACTAGAGACCCAGTACTTC. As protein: CASTSPILETQYF.

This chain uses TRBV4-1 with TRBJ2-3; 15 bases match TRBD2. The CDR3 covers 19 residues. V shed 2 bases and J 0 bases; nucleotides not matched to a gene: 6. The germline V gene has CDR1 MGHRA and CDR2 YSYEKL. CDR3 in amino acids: CASSQPGLAGGRSTDTQYF. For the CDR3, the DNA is TGCGCCAGCAGCCAACCGGGACTAGCGGGGGGCCGGAGCACAGATACGCAGTATTTT.

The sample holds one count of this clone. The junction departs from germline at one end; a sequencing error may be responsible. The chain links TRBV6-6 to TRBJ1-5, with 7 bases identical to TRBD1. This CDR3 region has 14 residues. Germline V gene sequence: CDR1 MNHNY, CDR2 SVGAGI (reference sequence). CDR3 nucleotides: TGTGCCAGCGGGGCAGGGGGGAGCACTCAGCCCCAGCATTTT. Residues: CASGAGGSTQPQHF.

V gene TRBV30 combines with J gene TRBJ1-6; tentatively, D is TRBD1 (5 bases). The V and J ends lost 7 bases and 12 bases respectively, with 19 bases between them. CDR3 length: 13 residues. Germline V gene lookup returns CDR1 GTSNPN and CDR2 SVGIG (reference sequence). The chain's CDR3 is CASQWGSKLPLHF. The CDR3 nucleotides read TGTGCCTCTCAGTGGGGCTCCAAATTACCCCTCCACTTT.

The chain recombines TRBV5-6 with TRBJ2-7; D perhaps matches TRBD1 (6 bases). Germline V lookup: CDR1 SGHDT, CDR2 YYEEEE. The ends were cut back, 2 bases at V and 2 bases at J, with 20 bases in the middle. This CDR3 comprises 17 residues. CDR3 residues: CASSLLSFRGETYEQYF. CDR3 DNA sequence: TGTGCCAGCAGCTTACTATCATTCAGGGGCGAAACCTACGAGCAGTACTTC.

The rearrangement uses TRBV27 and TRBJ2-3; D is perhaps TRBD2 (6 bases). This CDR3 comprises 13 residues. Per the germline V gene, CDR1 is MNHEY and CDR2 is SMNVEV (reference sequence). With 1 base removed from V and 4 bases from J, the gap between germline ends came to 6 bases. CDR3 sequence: CASSLWRADTQYF. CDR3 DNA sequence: TGTGCCAGCAGTTTATGGAGGGCAGATACGCAGTATTTT.

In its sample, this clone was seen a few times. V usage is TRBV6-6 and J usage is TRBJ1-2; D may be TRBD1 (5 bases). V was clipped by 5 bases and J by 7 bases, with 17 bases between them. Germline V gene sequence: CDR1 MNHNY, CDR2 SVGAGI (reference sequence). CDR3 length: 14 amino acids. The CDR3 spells CASSLAGLGGGYTF. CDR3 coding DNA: TGTGCCAGCAGTCTAGCGGGCCTTGGGGGTGGCTACACCTTC.

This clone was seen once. This chain's CDR3 is CASNPAPGSGNTIYF. CDR3 nucleotide sequence: TGCGCCAGCAACCCTGCACCCGGGTCTGGAAACACCATATATTTT. The gene calls are TRBV4-3 and TRBJ1-3, with D unresolved. The germline V gene encodes CDR1 LGHNA and CDR2 YSLEER. Trimming left V 7 bases short and J 1 base short, with 14 bases between. The CDR3 consists of 15 residues.

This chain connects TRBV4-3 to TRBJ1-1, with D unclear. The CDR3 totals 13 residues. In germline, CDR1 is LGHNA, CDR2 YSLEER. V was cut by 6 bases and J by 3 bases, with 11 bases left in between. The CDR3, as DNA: TGCGCCAGCAGGAGGAATGGAGACACTGAAGCTTTCTTT. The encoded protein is CASRRNGDTEAFF.

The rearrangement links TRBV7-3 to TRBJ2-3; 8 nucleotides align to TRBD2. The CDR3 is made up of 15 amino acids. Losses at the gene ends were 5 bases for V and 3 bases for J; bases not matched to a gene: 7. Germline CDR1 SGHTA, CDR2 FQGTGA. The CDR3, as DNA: TGTGCCAGCAGCCAACTATCTAGCGGGACAGATACGCAGTATTTT. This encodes CASSQLSSGTDTQYF.

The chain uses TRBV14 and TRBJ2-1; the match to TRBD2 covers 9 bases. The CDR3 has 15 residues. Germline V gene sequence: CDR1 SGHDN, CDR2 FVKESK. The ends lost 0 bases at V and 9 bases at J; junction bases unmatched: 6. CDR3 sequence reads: CASSQEAGGRTEQFF. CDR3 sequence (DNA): TGTGCCAGCAGCCAAGAGGCGGGGGGGCGAACTGAGCAGTTCTTC.

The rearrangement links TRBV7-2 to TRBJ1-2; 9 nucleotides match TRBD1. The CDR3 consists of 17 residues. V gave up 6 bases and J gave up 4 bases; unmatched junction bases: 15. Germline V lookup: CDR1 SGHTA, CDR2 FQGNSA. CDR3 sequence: CASSSREATDRGYGYTF. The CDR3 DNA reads TGTGCCAGCAGTTCCCGGGAGGCTACGGACAGGGGCTATGGCTACACCTTC.

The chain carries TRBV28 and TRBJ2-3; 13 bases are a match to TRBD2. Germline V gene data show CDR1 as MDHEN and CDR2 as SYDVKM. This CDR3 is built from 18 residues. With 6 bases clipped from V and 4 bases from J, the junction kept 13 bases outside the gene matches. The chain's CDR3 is CASRTRTSGSMEADTQYF. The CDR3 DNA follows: TGTGCCAGCAGGACTCGGACTAGCGGGAGTATGGAGGCAGATACGCAGTATTTT.

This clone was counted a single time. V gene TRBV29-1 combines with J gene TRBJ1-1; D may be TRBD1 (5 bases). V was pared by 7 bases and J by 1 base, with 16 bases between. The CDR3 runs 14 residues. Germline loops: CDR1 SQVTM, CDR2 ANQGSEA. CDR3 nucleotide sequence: TGCAGCGGATCGTGGGGGGAATCGAACACTGAAGCTTTCTTT. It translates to CSGSWGESNTEAFF.

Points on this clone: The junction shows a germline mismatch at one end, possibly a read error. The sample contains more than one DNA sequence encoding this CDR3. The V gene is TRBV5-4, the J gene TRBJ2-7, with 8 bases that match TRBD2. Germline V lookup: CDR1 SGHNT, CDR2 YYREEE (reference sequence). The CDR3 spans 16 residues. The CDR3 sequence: CASSLGISGSTYEQYF. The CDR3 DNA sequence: TGTGCCAGCAGCTTGGGAATAAGCGGGAGTACCTACGAGCAGTATTTC.

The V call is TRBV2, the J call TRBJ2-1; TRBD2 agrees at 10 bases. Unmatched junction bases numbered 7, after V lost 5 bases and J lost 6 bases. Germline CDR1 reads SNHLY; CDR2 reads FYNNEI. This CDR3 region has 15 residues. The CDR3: CASSLGLAGVNEQFF. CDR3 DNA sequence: TGTGCCAGCAGTCTCGGCCTAGCGGGAGTCAATGAGCAGTTCTTC.

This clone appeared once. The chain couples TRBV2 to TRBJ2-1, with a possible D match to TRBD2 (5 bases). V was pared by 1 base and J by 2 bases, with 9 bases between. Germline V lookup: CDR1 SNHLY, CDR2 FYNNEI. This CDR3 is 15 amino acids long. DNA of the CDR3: TGTGCCAGCAGTGAAGTCAGCGGCCCCTACAATGAGCAGTTCTTC. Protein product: CASSEVSGPYNEQFF.

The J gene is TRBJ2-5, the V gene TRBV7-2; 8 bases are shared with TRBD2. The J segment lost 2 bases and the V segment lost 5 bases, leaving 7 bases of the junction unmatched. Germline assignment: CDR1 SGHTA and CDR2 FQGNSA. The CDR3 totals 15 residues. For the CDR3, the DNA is TGTGCCAGCAGCCCGGGACTAGGTCGGCAAGAGACCCAGTACTTC. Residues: CASSPGLGRQETQYF.

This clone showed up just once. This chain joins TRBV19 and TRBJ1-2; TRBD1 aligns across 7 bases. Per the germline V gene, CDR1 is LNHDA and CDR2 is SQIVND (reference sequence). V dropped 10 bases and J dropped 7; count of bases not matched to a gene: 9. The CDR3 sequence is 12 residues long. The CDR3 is CATRGTEGGYTF. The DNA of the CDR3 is TGTGCCACCCGGGGGACAGAGGGTGGCTACACCTTC.

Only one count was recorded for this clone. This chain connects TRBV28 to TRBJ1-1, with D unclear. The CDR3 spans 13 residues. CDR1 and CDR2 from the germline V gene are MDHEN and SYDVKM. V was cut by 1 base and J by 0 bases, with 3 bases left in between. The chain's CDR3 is CASSLSVNTEAFF. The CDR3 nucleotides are TGTGCCAGCAGTTTATCGGTGAACACTGAAGCTTTCTTT. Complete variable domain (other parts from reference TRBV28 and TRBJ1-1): DVKVTQSSRYLVKRTGEKVFLECVQDMDHENMFWYRQDPGLGLRLIYFSYDVKMKEKGDIPEGYSVSREKKERFSLILESASTNQTSMYLCASSLSVNTEAFFGQGTRLTVV.

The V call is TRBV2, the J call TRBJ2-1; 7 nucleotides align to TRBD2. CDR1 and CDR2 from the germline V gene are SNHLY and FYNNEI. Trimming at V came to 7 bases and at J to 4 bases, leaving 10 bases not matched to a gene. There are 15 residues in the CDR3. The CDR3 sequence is CASTGSAGPYNEQFF. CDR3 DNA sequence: TGTGCCAGCACTGGTTCAGCGGGGCCGTACAATGAGCAGTTCTTC.

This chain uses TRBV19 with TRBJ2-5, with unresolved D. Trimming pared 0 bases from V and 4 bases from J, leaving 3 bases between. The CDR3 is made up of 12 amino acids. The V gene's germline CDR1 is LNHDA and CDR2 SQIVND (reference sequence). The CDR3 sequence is CASSIDRETQYF. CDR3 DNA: TGTGCCAGTAGTATAGATAGAGAGACCCAGTACTTC.